Listed below are T cell receptor beta chains from one sample, sequenced in a study of blood T cells in healthy people across ages. One entry per CDR3 protein results from TCRdb running MiXCR on the 5' RACE reads. The sample carries 1.8 million or so distinct CDR3 sequences, about 39% recorded once. Sequenced sample: blood. The receptors shown here come from a human donor in good health. Both conserved end residues are part of each CDR3. A D gene is named only where the DNA matches it firmly. Size is stated for part of the rows, as once, few or many counts, or as a class when the clone is expanded.

v_call: TRBV12-3/TRBV12-4; j_call: TRBJ2-2; clone_size: .; d_call: .; cdr3_nt: TGTGCCACTCTGGACACGAACACCGGGGAGCTGTTTTTT; cdr3_aa: CATLDTNTGELFF
v_call: TRBV20-1; j_call: TRBJ2-1; clone_size: .; d_call: .; cdr3_nt: TGCAGTGCTAGCGGCCTAGTCAATGAGCAGTTCTTC; cdr3_aa: CSASGLVNEQFF
v_call: TRBV9; j_call: TRBJ1-5; clone_size: .; d_call: TRBD1; cdr3_nt: TGTGCCAGCAGCCCGGGACAGGGTTTCGGTCAGCCCCAGCATTTT; cdr3_aa: CASSPGQGFGQPQHF
v_call: TRBV27; j_call: TRBJ2-2; clone_size: few; d_call: .; cdr3_nt: TGTGCCAGCAGAAAGGGACGGTATACCGGGGAGCTGTTTTTT; cdr3_aa: CASRKGRYTGELFF
v_call: TRBV7-2; j_call: TRBJ2-3; clone_size: few; d_call: TRBD1; cdr3_nt: TGCGCCAGCAGCCCTAGGACAGGGCGGACAGATACGCAGTATTTT; cdr3_aa: CASSPRTGRTDTQYF
v_call: TRBV30; j_call: TRBJ1-4; clone_size: .; d_call: .; cdr3_nt: TGTGCCTGGAGTAATGGACCGTTGGTGAAACTGTTTTTT; cdr3_aa: CAWSNGPLVKLFF
v_call: TRBV10-3; j_call: TRBJ2-5; clone_size: .; d_call: .; cdr3_nt: TGTGCCACCGGGACAATGGGGGAGACCCAGTACTTC; cdr3_aa: CATGTMGETQYF
v_call: TRBV5-5; j_call: TRBJ2-6; clone_size: .; d_call: TRBD1; cdr3_nt: TGTGCCAGCAGCTCTCCGGGACAGGGATTACCTGGGGCCAACGTCCTGACTTTC; cdr3_aa: CASSSPGQGLPGANVLTF
v_call: TRBV20-1; j_call: TRBJ1-1; clone_size: .; d_call: .; cdr3_nt: TGCAGTGCCAGCGGGGGTGGTAGAGACACTGAAGCTTTCTTT; cdr3_aa: CSASGGGRDTEAFF
v_call: TRBV6-6; j_call: TRBJ2-1; clone_size: few; d_call: .; cdr3_nt: TGTGCCAGCAGCTGGGTATCCTACAATGAGCAGTTCTTC; cdr3_aa: CASSWVSYNEQFF
v_call: TRBV12-3/TRBV12-4; j_call: TRBJ2-3; clone_size: .; d_call: TRBD2; cdr3_nt: TGTGCCAGCAGTTTACCCATACTAGCGGGGGCAAGCACAGATACGCAGTATTTT; cdr3_aa: CASSLPILAGASTDTQYF
v_call: TRBV4-3; j_call: TRBJ1-1; clone_size: few; d_call: .; cdr3_nt: TGCGCCAGCAGCCAAGAGGAGGGAGGGAACACTGAAGCTTTCTTT; cdr3_aa: CASSQEEGGNTEAFF
v_call: TRBV15; j_call: TRBJ1-5; clone_size: few; d_call: TRBD1; cdr3_nt: TGTGCCACCAGCAAGCGGGACAGCCCGAGCGATCAGCCCCAGCATTTT; cdr3_aa: CATSKRDSPSDQPQHF
v_call: TRBV6-5; j_call: TRBJ1-1; clone_size: .; d_call: TRBD1; cdr3_nt: TGTGCCAGCAGCCCCGCGGACAGGGAGAACACTGAAGCTTTCTTT; cdr3_aa: CASSPADRENTEAFF
v_call: TRBV30; j_call: TRBJ1-1; clone_size: .; d_call: .; cdr3_nt: TGTGCCTGGAGGGCGGGGTTGGGAGAAGCTTTCTTT; cdr3_aa: CAWRAGLGEAFF
v_call: TRBV12-3/TRBV12-4; j_call: TRBJ1-5; clone_size: .; d_call: .; cdr3_nt: TGTGCCAGCAGTTTAGTCATAAATCAGCCCCAGCATTTT; cdr3_aa: CASSLVINQPQHF
v_call: TRBV20-1; j_call: TRBJ2-2; clone_size: .; d_call: TRBD2; cdr3_nt: TGCAGTGCTACACGTAGCGGGGGGTACACCGGGGAGCTGTTTTTT; cdr3_aa: CSATRSGGYTGELFF
v_call: TRBV3-1; j_call: TRBJ2-1; clone_size: .; d_call: .; cdr3_nt: TGTGCCAGCAGCCAGCAGGGAAGAGGGCGCGAGCAGTTCTTC; cdr3_aa: CASSQQGRGREQFF
v_call: TRBV10-3; j_call: TRBJ1-4; clone_size: few; d_call: .; cdr3_nt: TGTGCCATCAGTGACAGGGAAAAACTGTTTTTT; cdr3_aa: CAISDREKLFF
v_call: TRBV12-3/TRBV12-4; j_call: TRBJ1-6; clone_size: .; d_call: .; cdr3_nt: TGTGCCAGCAGTTCAACAACAGGGTTGGGTTCGCCCCTCCACTTT; cdr3_aa: CASSSTTGLGSPLHF
v_call: TRBV5-1; j_call: TRBJ2-3; clone_size: .; d_call: .; cdr3_nt: TGCGCCAGCAGCTTGGATTGGGGGCTGGATGCAGATACGCAGTATTTT; cdr3_aa: CASSLDWGLDADTQYF
v_call: TRBV20-1; j_call: TRBJ1-2; clone_size: few; d_call: .; cdr3_nt: TGCAGTGCTCCCATTACAGGGTTCCATGGCTACACCTTC; cdr3_aa: CSAPITGFHGYTF
v_call: TRBV20-1; j_call: TRBJ2-3; clone_size: few; d_call: TRBD2; cdr3_nt: TGCAGTGCTCAAAGGCCCGGGGGGGCGGTAACAGATACGCAGTATTTT; cdr3_aa: CSAQRPGGAVTDTQYF
v_call: TRBV6-1; j_call: TRBJ2-5; clone_size: .; d_call: .; cdr3_nt: TGTGCCAGCAATGAAGTTGTTGGGGTCTTTGGGACCCTGTACTTC; cdr3_aa: CASNEVVGVFGTLYF
v_call: TRBV9; j_call: TRBJ2-3; clone_size: few; d_call: .; cdr3_nt: TGTGCCAGCAGCGTAGGGATATCCGGCAGCACAGATACGCAGTATTTT; cdr3_aa: CASSVGISGSTDTQYF